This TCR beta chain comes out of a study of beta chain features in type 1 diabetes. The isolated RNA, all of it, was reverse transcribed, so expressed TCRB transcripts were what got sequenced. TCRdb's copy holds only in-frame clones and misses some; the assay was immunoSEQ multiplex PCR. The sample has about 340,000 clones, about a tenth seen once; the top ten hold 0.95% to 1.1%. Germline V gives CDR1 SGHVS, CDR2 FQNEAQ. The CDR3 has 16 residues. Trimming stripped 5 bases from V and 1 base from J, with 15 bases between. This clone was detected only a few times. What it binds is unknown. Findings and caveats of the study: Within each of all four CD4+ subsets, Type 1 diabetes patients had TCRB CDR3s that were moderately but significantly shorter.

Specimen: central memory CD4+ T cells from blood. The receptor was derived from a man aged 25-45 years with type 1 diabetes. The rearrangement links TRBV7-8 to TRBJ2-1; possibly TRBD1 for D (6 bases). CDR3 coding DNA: TGTGCCAGCAGCCCGGGACAAGGAGGATCCTACAATGAGCAGTTCTTC. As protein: CASSPGQGGSYNEQFF.